This is a list of T cell receptor beta chains from one sample in a study of blood T cells in healthy people across ages. Each CDR3 protein gets one entry after TCRdb re-called the 5' RACE reads with MiXCR. This repertoire shows some 1.6 million distinct CDR3 sequences, roughly 32% found once; its top ten account for about 11%. Specimen: blood. These receptor sequences come from a woman under 40 in good health. Both conserved end residues are part of each CDR3. The D gene is left open where the match is weak. Only part of the rows carry a size: once, few, many, or a class if the clone is expanded.

v_call	j_call	clone_size	d_call	cdr3_aa	cdr3_nt
TRBV13	TRBJ2-3	NA	NA	CASVSRATEITDTQYF	TGTGCCAGCGTCTCGAGGGCCACTGAAATCACAGATACGCAGTATTTT
TRBV5-1	TRBJ1-1	few	NA	CATGRRETEAFF	TGCGCCACCGGACGGCGAGAGACTGAAGCTTTCTTT
TRBV28	TRBJ2-7	few	NA	CASWGRETYEQYF	TGTGCCAGTTGGGGCAGAGAGACCTACGAGCAGTACTTC
TRBV12-3/TRBV12-4	TRBJ2-3	NA	NA	CASSLESRRADTQYF	TGTGCCAGCAGTTTAGAGAGCAGGCGAGCAGATACGCAGTATTTT
TRBV20-1	TRBJ2-3	few	TRBD2	CSAPTSRDADTQYF	TGCAGTGCCCCGACTAGCCGGGATGCGGATACGCAGTATTTT
TRBV3-1	TRBJ2-1	NA	NA	CASSHVGDEQFF	TGTGCCAGCAGCCATGTCGGCGATGAGCAGTTCTTC
TRBV15	TRBJ1-4	NA	NA	CATSRTGQINEKLFF	TGTGCCACCAGCAGGACGGGACAAATTAATGAAAAACTGTTTTTT
TRBV11-3	TRBJ2-7	NA	TRBD2	CASSQGTSGRGSYEQYF	TGTGCCAGCAGCCAAGGGACTAGCGGGAGAGGGTCCTACGAGCAGTACTTC
TRBV2	TRBJ1-2	few	NA	CASSEPGPGSHTF	TGTGCCAGCAGCGAACCGGGGCCGGGGAGTCACACCTTC
TRBV4-2	TRBJ2-5	few	TRBD1	CARSWDREQETQYF	TGTGCCAGGAGCTGGGACAGGGAGCAAGAGACCCAGTACTTC
TRBV27	TRBJ2-7	NA	NA	CASSAGHTGTYEQYF	TGTGCCAGCAGTGCGGGCCACACCGGGACCTACGAGCAGTACTTC
TRBV20-1	TRBJ1-2	few	NA	CSASSRGVYGYTF	TGCAGTGCCTCTTCCCGCGGGGTCTACGGCTACACCTTC
TRBV7-2	TRBJ2-7	few	TRBD1	CASSPRQGWYEQYF	TGTGCCAGCAGCCCTCGACAGGGGTGGTACGAGCAGTACTTC
TRBV5-6	TRBJ2-5	NA	TRBD1	CASSLAGTDSQYF	TGTGCCAGCAGCTTGGCCGGGACAGACTCGCAGTACTTC
TRBV29-1	TRBJ2-3	many	TRBD2	CSARLARPRGDTQYF	TGCAGCGCTAGACTAGCGCGCCCGCGAGGGGATACGCAGTATTTT
TRBV24-1	TRBJ2-5	once	TRBD1	CATSDLGTGGQETQYF	TGTGCCACCAGTGACCTAGGGACAGGGGGCCAAGAGACCCAGTACTTC
TRBV5-1	TRBJ1-2	NA	NA	CASSLAPGPSYGYTF	TGCGCCAGCAGCTTGGCACCCGGGCCCAGCTATGGCTACACCTTC
TRBV5-1	TRBJ1-1	NA	TRBD1	CASSMTGDTEAFF	TGCGCCAGCAGTATGACAGGGGACACTGAAGCTTTCTTT
TRBV6-1	TRBJ2-7	few	NA	CASRPPQGGQSYYEQYF	TGTGCCAGCCGCCCGCCCCAGGGGGGACAGAGTTACTACGAGCAGTACTTC
TRBV9	TRBJ2-3	many	NA	CASSVATASTDTQYF	TGTGCCAGCAGCGTAGCCACGGCCAGCACAGATACGCAGTATTTT
TRBV7-8	TRBJ1-4	NA	NA	CASGTGPGVEKLFF	TGTGCCAGCGGAACCGGGCCAGGGGTTGAAAAACTGTTTTTT
TRBV27	TRBJ1-2	NA	NA	CASSTTGELGYGYTF	TGTGCCAGCAGTACGACAGGTGAATTAGGCTATGGCTACACCTTC
TRBV6-1	TRBJ2-7	NA	NA	CASSNSDFYEQYF	TGTGCCAGCAGTAACTCAGACTTCTACGAGCAGTACTTC
TRBV3-1	TRBJ2-3	NA	NA	CVSSPGLATDTQYF	TGTGTCAGCAGCCCTGGATTAGCCACAGATACGCAGTATTTT
TRBV2	TRBJ2-7	once	TRBD1	CASRTLGTGSDEQYF	TGTGCCAGCAGAACACTAGGGACAGGGTCTGACGAGCAGTACTTC
TRBV6-2/TRBV6-3	TRBJ1-5	NA	NA	CASSYSNGAAQHF	TGTGCCAGCAGTTACTCGAATGGGGCGGCCCAGCATTTT
TRBV20-1	TRBJ1-2	NA	TRBD1	CSGYRTGDYGYTF	TGCAGTGGCTACCGGACAGGGGACTATGGCTACACCTTC
TRBV3-1	TRBJ2-7	few	NA	CASSQGMDSSYEQYF	TGTGCCAGCAGCCAAGGGATGGACAGTTCCTACGAGCAGTACTTC
TRBV5-1	TRBJ2-3	NA	NA	CASSLVPGKVTDTQYF	TGCGCCAGCAGCTTGGTGCCGGGGAAGGTCACAGATACGCAGTATTTT
TRBV2	TRBJ2-3	once	NA	CASSDSNTQYF	TGTGCCAGCAGTGATAGTAATACGCAGTATTTT
TRBV29-1	TRBJ2-5	NA	NA	CSGAAWEETQYF	TGCAGCGGTGCGGCGTGGGAAGAGACCCAGTACTTC
TRBV10-3	TRBJ1-2	NA	NA	CAISEPPLPGVGYTF	TGTGCCATCAGTGAGCCGCCGTTGCCGGGGGTGGGCTACACCTTC
TRBV7-2	TRBJ2-3	NA	TRBD2	CASSFTRGLAGDASTDTQYF	TGTGCCAGCAGCTTCACGCGGGGACTAGCGGGAGACGCTAGCACAGATACGCAGTATTTT